The clone carrying this T cell receptor beta chain came up a few times. The CDR3 is made up of 16 amino acids. The V gene lost 5 bases and the J gene lost 0 bases, with 15 bases spanning the gap. Loaded into unsorted PBMC replicate PCRs was approximately 300 ng DNA, approximately 33,000 T cell genomes. Libraries were prepared by immunoSEQ multiplex PCR; TCRdb keeps only in-frame clonotypes and omits some of them. This sample yields about half a million clones, of which about 76% are seen a single time; less than 15% belongs to the top ten. This sample is drawn from a study of shared clonotypes between healthy human individuals.

Sequencing was done on a sample of PBMCs. The chain employs TRBV5-3 and TRBJ2-1, with D possibly TRBD2 on 6 matching bases. TRBV5-3 is flagged as an ORF with uncertain function. The TCR originated in a woman aged 40 to 50 in good health. Some clones in this sample may be carry-over from other donors' samples. The CDR3 DNA reads as TGTGCCAGAAGATTTACTAGCCGCAGCTCCTACAATGAGCAGTTCTTC. It yields the protein CARRFTSRSSYNEQFF.